These T cell receptor beta chains were read from a single sample in a study of blood T cell repertoires in COVID-19. TCRdb's table, derived via immunoSEQ multiplex PCR, lists solely in-frame clones and lacks some. The sample has some 200,000 clones, around 82% seen once. Sequencing was carried out using PBMCs or T cells enriched from blood (not recorded which). These receptors were obtained from a man aged 40-49 years who had recovered from COVID-19. The CDR3 runs from the conserved cysteine through the conserved F or W. The order of the fields is J gene, clone size, D gene, V gene, CDR3 protein, CDR3 DNA. The D gene is left open where the match is weak. Some rows have no size entry. The others give once, few or many, or a class for an expanded clone.

>TRBJ1-2|.|.|TRBV24-1
CATSVAGDYGYTF
TGTGCCACCAGTGTTGCAGGGGACTATGGCTACACCTTC
>TRBJ2-1|once|TRBD2|TRBV19
CASSVAGGFNNEQFF
TGTGCCAGTAGTGTAGCGGGGGGGTTTAACAATGAGCAGTTCTTC
>TRBJ1-2|.|.|TRBV15
CATSSTTGSGYTF
TGTGCCACCAGCAGCACTACAGGGAGTGGCTACACCTTC
>TRBJ2-7|.|.|TRBV5-5
CASSLAGTRTYEQYF
TGTGCCAGCAGCTTGGCCGGGACAAGGACCTACGAGCAGTACTTC
>TRBJ1-1|.|.|TRBV6-6
CASSLGGFGAFF
TGTGCCAGCAGTCTGGGGGGATTTGGAGCTTTCTTT
>TRBJ2-7|.|.|TRBV11-2
CASSAGQIYEQYF
TGTGCCAGCAGCGCCGGACAAATCTACGAGCAGTACTTC
>TRBJ1-5|.|.|TRBV20-1
CSASSGVNQPQHF
TGCAGTGCTAGTTCCGGGGTGAATCAGCCCCAGCATTTT
>TRBJ1-5|.|TRBD1|TRBV6-2/TRBV6-3
CASSSPDRDSFLSNQPQHF
TGTGCCAGCAGTTCCCCCGACCGGGACAGTTTCCTTAGCAATCAGCCCCAGCATTTT
>TRBJ2-5|.|.|TRBV11-2
CASSLASPETQYF
TGTGCCAGCAGCTTGGCTAGCCCGGAGACCCAGTACTTC
>TRBJ2-1|.|TRBD2|TRBV28
CASSTRLGAGGFEQFF
TGTGCCAGCAGCACCCGGTTGGGGGCGGGGGGATTTGAGCAGTTCTTC
>TRBJ2-1|.|TRBD1|TRBV24-1
CATSDPGGASPNNEQFF
TGTGCCACCAGTGACCCAGGGGGCGCAAGTCCCAACAATGAGCAGTTCTTC
>TRBJ2-2|.|TRBD1|TRBV4-2
CASSHLSTGTGELFF
TGTGCCAGCAGCCACTTGTCGACAGGGACCGGGGAGCTGTTTTTT
>TRBJ1-6|once|.|TRBV6-4
CASSETARSPLHF
TGTGCCAGCAGTGAGACAGCGAGGTCACCCCTCCACTTT
>TRBJ1-3|.|.|TRBV28
CASSYPRSGNTIYF
TGTGCCAGCAGTTACCCGCGGAGTGGAAACACCATATATTTT
>TRBJ2-2|.|.|TRBV5-5
CASSLGQTGELFF
TGTGCCAGCAGCTTGGGACAAACGGGGGAGCTGTTTTTT
>TRBJ1-2|.|.|TRBV5-1
CASSPTDSYGYTF
TGCGCCAGCAGCCCAACGGACAGCTATGGCTACACCTTC
>TRBJ2-1|.|.|TRBV10-3
CAISEKKSSYNEQFF
TGTGCCATCAGTGAGAAGAAGAGCTCCTACAATGAGCAGTTCTTC
>TRBJ1-2|.|.|TRBV11-3
CASSLYRGSWLGQSGGYTF
TGTGCCAGCAGCTTATACCGGGGGTCCTGGCTAGGGCAGTCGGGAGGCTACACCTTC
>TRBJ2-4|once|TRBD1|TRBV19
CASSIDDRGLSIQYF
TGTGCCAGTAGTATAGATGACAGGGGGCTAAGCATTCAGTACTTC
>TRBJ1-4|.|.|TRBV20-1
CSARIEDSLFF
TGCAGTGCTAGGATAGAGGACAGTCTGTTTTTT
>TRBJ1-1|.|TRBD1|TRBV27
CASSYTGQGARTEAFF
TGTGCCAGCAGTTATACAGGACAGGGGGCGAGGACTGAAGCTTTCTTT
>TRBJ2-7|.|TRBD1|TRBV9
CASSKDRGLYEQYF
TGTGCCAGCAGCAAGGACAGGGGACTCTACGAGCAGTACTTC
>TRBJ1-1|.|.|TRBV12-1
CASSFAQGHRGTEAFF
TGTGCCAGCAGCTTTGCGCAGGGGCATCGCGGCACTGAAGCTTTCTTT
>TRBJ1-1|.|TRBD1|TRBV19
CASSISGQAWGTEAFF
TGTGCCAGTAGTATTTCCGGACAGGCCTGGGGCACTGAAGCTTTCTTT
>TRBJ1-6|.|.|TRBV5-4
CASSPRQVNNSPLHF
TGTGCCAGCAGCCCGCGACAGGTGAATAATTCACCCCTCCACTTT
>TRBJ1-4|.|TRBD1|TRBV7-9
CASSLGQGATNEKLFF
TGTGCCAGCAGCTTAGGGCAGGGGGCAACTAATGAAAAACTGTTTTTT
>TRBJ1-2|.|TRBD1|TRBV10-3
CAIRQGIGGYTF
TGTGCCATTCGACAGGGGATAGGGGGCTACACCTTC
>TRBJ1-2|.|.|TRBV11-2
CASSSPTAYGYTF
TGTGCCAGCAGCTCGCCGACAGCTTATGGCTACACCTTC
>TRBJ1-1|.|.|TRBV5-1
CASSLEGGNTEAFF
TGCGCCAGCAGCTTGGAAGGGGGGAACACTGAAGCTTTCTTT
>TRBJ2-2|.|TRBD1|TRBV7-9
CASSSWDSVTGELFF
TGTGCCAGCAGCTCCTGGGACAGTGTAACCGGGGAGCTGTTTTTT
>TRBJ2-3|.|.|TRBV7-2
CASSLNPFTDTQYF
TGTGCCAGCAGCTTAAATCCCTTCACAGATACGCAGTATTTT
>TRBJ2-2|.|TRBD2|TRBV6-5
CASSLGLAATGELFF
TGTGCCAGCAGTCTTGGACTAGCTGCAACCGGGGAGCTGTTTTTT
>TRBJ1-5|once|.|TRBV19
CASSIPGFGGNQPQHF
TGTGCCAGTAGTATACCGGGATTTGGGGGCAATCAGCCCCAGCATTTT
>TRBJ1-1|.|.|TRBV2
CASRPPTVNTEAFF
TGTGCCAGCAGGCCCCCGACAGTGAACACTGAAGCTTTCTTT
>TRBJ1-2|.|.|TRBV29-1
CSVEGALLADYGYTF
TGCAGCGTTGAAGGGGCCCTGTTAGCGGACTATGGCTACACCTTC
>TRBJ1-1|.|.|TRBV7-2
CASSYWGQNTEAFF
TGTGCCAGCAGTTATTGGGGGCAGAACACTGAAGCTTTCTTT
>TRBJ1-3|.|.|TRBV4-2
CASSPSGEISSGNTIYF
TGTGCCAGCAGCCCCTCGGGGGAGATATCCTCTGGAAACACCATATATTTT
>TRBJ1-1|.|TRBD1|TRBV3-1/TRBV3-2
CASSPRDRRLNTEAFF
TGTGCCAGCAGCCCCCGGGACAGACGATTGAACACTGAAGCTTTCTTT
>TRBJ2-7|once|.|TRBV6-6
CATRDTSYEQYF
TGTGCCACCCGGGACACCTCCTACGAGCAGTACTTC
>TRBJ2-3|.|TRBD2|TRBV6-4
CASSGTSGGADTQYF
TGTGCCAGCAGTGGGACTAGCGGGGGGGCAGATACGCAGTATTTT
>TRBJ1-2|.|.|TRBV12-3/TRBV12-4
CASSDSRYGYTF
TGTGCCAGCAGTGACAGCCGATATGGCTACACCTTC
>TRBJ1-2|.|TRBD1|TRBV5-1
CASSLDLGDREAVYGYTF
TGCGCCAGCAGCTTGGATTTGGGTGACAGGGAGGCTGTCTATGGCTACACCTTC
>TRBJ1-5|.|.|TRBV19
CASSIQGSDQPQHF
TGTGCCAGTAGTATCCAGGGGTCGGATCAGCCCCAGCATTTT
>TRBJ2-1|once|.|TRBV4-1
CASSRKAGDSSYNEQFF
TGCGCCAGCAGCCGTAAAGCGGGCGATAGCTCCTACAATGAGCAGTTCTTC
>TRBJ1-2|.|TRBD1|TRBV19
CASSARDSLYGYTF
TGTGCCAGTAGTGCTAGGGACAGTCTCTATGGCTACACCTTC
>TRBJ2-5|.|.|TRBV4-1
CASSHPDTLGETQYF
TGCGCCAGCAGCCACCCGGACACCCTCGGAGAGACCCAGTACTTC
>TRBJ2-2|few|.|TRBV7-2
CASSLAYRGTGELFF
TGTGCCAGCAGCTTAGCGTATCGAGGGACCGGGGAGCTGTTTTTT